Shown below are 25 T cell receptor beta chains from a single sample sequenced in a study of blood T cell repertoires in COVID-19. Sequencing was performed with immunoSEQ multiplex PCR; in TCRdb, only in-frame clones are kept and a portion is missing. This sample carries 150,000 to 200,000 clones, 82% of them seen once, and the ten largest clones take over 7.5%. What was sequenced was peripheral blood. Source of these receptors: a woman in her 70s with acute or convalescent COVID-19.

The rearrangement links TRBV27 to TRBJ2-2; TRBD2 agrees at 7 bases. The CDR3 totals 15 residues. V lost 5 bases, J lost 2 bases, and 5 bases stayed unmatched. Per the germline V gene, CDR1 is MNHEY and CDR2 is SMNVEV (reference sequence). CDR3 amino acids: CASSPWDYNTGELFF. The CDR3 DNA sequence: TGTGCCAGCAGTCCCTGGGACTACAACACCGGGGAGCTGTTTTTT.

This clone turned up a few times. V gene TRBV2 combines with J gene TRBJ1-3; a weak D match, TRBD1 (5 bases). The CDR3 is 14 amino acids. Germline-derived CDR1 and CDR2 are SNHLY and FYNNEI. V was clipped by 5 bases and J by 0 bases, with 8 bases between them. CDR3 loop: CASSPGHSGNTIYF. The CDR3 coding sequence is TGTGCCAGCAGTCCAGGACACTCTGGAAACACCATATATTTT. Based on the CDR3 plus reference TRBV2 and TRBJ1-3, the full variable domain is EPEVTQTPSHQVTQMGQEVILRCVPISNHLYFYWYRQILGQKVEFLVSFYNNEISEKSEIFDDQFSVERPDGSNFTLKIRSTKLEDSAMYFCASSPGHSGNTIYFGEGSWLTVV.

V gene TRBV9 combines with J gene TRBJ2-1; TRBD2 aligns across 7 bases. Germline CDR1 reads SGDLS; CDR2 reads YYNGEE. The trim removed 3 bases at V and 2 bases at J, leaving 5 bases unmatched. The CDR3 length is 15 residues. DNA of the CDR3: TGTGCCAGCAGCGGGCCACGGGGGGCCTACAATGAGCAGTTCTTC. It translates to CASSGPRGAYNEQFF. Combining the CDR3 with reference TRBV9 and TRBJ2-1 gives the whole variable domain DSGVTQTPKHLITATGQRVTLRCSPRSGDLSVYWYQQSLDQGLQFLIQYYNGEERAKGNILERFSAQQFPDLHSELNLSSLELGDSALYFCASSGPRGAYNEQFFGPGTRLTVL.

The chain has TRBV7-3 and TRBJ2-2, with TRBD1 identical over 9 bases. J lost 2 bases, V lost 5 bases, and 9 bases had no gene match. Germline CDR1 is SGHTA and CDR2 is FQGTGA. This CDR3 is 17 amino acids long. Here the CDR3 reads CASSRTRDRVNTGELFF. The CDR3 DNA reads as TGTGCCAGCAGCCGAACCAGGGACAGGGTTAACACCGGGGAGCTGTTTTTT. The full variable domain, rest sourced from reference TRBV7-3 and TRBJ2-2, is GAGVSQTPSNKVTEKGKYVELRCDPISGHTALYWYRQSLGQGPEFLIYFQGTGAADDSGLPNDRFFAVRPEGSVSTLKIQRTERGDSAVYLCASSRTRDRVNTGELFFGEGSRLTVL.

The chain employs TRBV9 and TRBJ1-3, with 7 bases matching TRBD1. This CDR3 is built from 15 residues. The V and J ends lost 3 bases and 4 bases, in that order; junction bases with no gene match: 7. CDR1 SGDLS and CDR2 YYNGEE come from the germline V gene. The CDR3 nucleotides are TGTGCCAGCAGCGCCCAAACAGGGGCAGGAAACACCATATATTTT. It codes for CASSAQTGAGNTIYF.

This chain connects TRBV7-2 to TRBJ1-1, with 7 bases identical to TRBD1. Losses at the gene ends were 5 bases for V and 1 base for J; bases not matched to a gene: 4. The CDR3 runs 14 residues. Per the germline V gene, CDR1 is SGHTA and CDR2 is FQGNSA. The CDR3 loop reads CASSGRQGNTEAFF. The CDR3 coding sequence is TGTGCCAGCAGCGGCAGACAGGGGAACACTGAAGCTTTCTTT.

The rearrangement links TRBV25-1 to TRBJ1-1; D may be TRBD1 (6 bases). The CDR3 has 14 amino acids. Trimming left V 4 bases short and J 1 base short, with 10 bases between. Germline V gives CDR1 MGHDK, CDR2 SYGVNS. Written as DNA, the CDR3 is TGTGCCAGCAGTGCTTCGACAGGGAACACTGAAGCTTTCTTT. Protein sequence: CASSASTGNTEAFF.

This clone was seen more than once but under ten times. The chain carries TRBV5-4 and TRBJ1-2; 9 positions agree with TRBD1. The CDR3 totals 16 residues. The germline V gene encodes CDR1 SGHNT and CDR2 YYREEE (reference sequence). V was pared by 0 bases and J by 7 bases, with 10 bases of the junction left unmatched. The CDR3 nucleotides are TGTGCCAGCAGCTTGGGGCTGGGGGACAGGGAGGGTGGCTACACCTTC. This codes for CASSLGLGDREGGYTF.

This clone was counted ten times or more. The rearrangement links TRBV7-9 to TRBJ1-5; unclear D gene. Looked up from germline, CDR1 is SEHNR and CDR2 is FQNEAQ (reference sequence). The CDR3 extends over 12 amino acids. Trimming left V 5 bases short and J 6 bases short, with 8 bases between. The CDR3 bases are TGTGCCAGCAGCATAATGGCTCAGCCCCAGCATTTT. It is translated as CASSIMAQPQHF.

The gene calls are TRBV4-3 and TRBJ1-2; D is ambiguous. The germline CDR1 and CDR2 sequences are LGHNA and YSLEER. The V end was cut by 0 bases, the J end by 0 bases, with 5 bases between. This CDR3 is built from 14 residues. DNA of the CDR3: TGCGCCAGCAGCCAAGACGCTACTAACTATGGCTACACCTTC. Protein: CASSQDATNYGYTF.

The chain recombines TRBV20-1 with TRBJ1-2; 11 nucleotides align to TRBD1. The germline V gene has CDR1 DFQATT and CDR2 SNEGSKA (reference sequence). CDR3 length: 19 residues. With 3 bases clipped from V and 1 base from J, the junction kept 16 bases outside the gene matches. Written as DNA, the CDR3 is TGCAGTGCTAGTCCCCCCGTCGGACAGGGGGCTCCCTTTAACTATGGCTACACCTTC. Its protein product is CSASPPVGQGAPFNYGYTF.

The CDR3 bases are TGTGCAAGCCGCCCGGGGCAGGGGCCTGGAAACACCATATATTTT. Translating gives CASRPGQGPGNTIYF. The chain joins TRBV7-2 to TRBJ1-3; TRBD1 might be the D (6 bases). The CDR3 spans 15 residues. Germline V CDR1 and CDR2: SGHTA, FQGNSA. Based on the CDR3 plus reference TRBV7-2 and TRBJ1-3, the full variable domain is GAGVSQSPSNKVTEKGKDVELRCDPISGHTALYWYRQSLGQGLEFLIYFQGNSAPDKSGLPSDRFSAERTGGSVSTLTIQRTQQEDSAVYLCASRPGQGPGNTIYFGEGSWLTVV.

V usage is TRBV7-2 and J usage is TRBJ2-5, with TRBD2 identical over 11 bases. V gave up 6 bases and J gave up 5 bases; unmatched junction bases: 8. The germline V gene has CDR1 SGHTA and CDR2 FQGNSA. The CDR3 length is 15 residues. The chain's CDR3 is CASRSGLAAGETQYF. The CDR3, as DNA: TGTGCCAGCAGATCGGGACTAGCGGCCGGTGAGACCCAGTACTTC.

The chain has TRBV30 and TRBJ2-2; no reliable D call. The V end was cut by 0 bases, the J end by 1 base, with 3 bases between. There are 13 residues in the CDR3. The germline CDR1 and CDR2 sequences are GTSNPN and SVGIG (reference sequence). The DNA for the CDR3 is TGTGCCTGGAGTGTCGGGAACACCGGGGAGCTGTTTTTT. The encoded protein is CAWSVGNTGELFF.

The chain employs TRBV18 and TRBJ1-1, with 7 bases fitting TRBD1. This CDR3 has 15 residues. Unmatched junction bases numbered 4, after V lost 3 bases and J lost 0 bases. Germline V gene lookup returns CDR1 KGHSH and CDR2 LQKENI. The CDR3 nucleotides read TGTGCCAGCTCACCGGACAGGCTGATGAACACTGAAGCTTTCTTT. This codes for CASSPDRLMNTEAFF.

The rearrangement uses TRBV19 and TRBJ1-6; D is possibly TRBD1 (5 bases). CDR1 is LNHDA and CDR2 is SQIVND in the germline V gene (reference sequence). The CDR3 is made up of 15 amino acids. Between the trimmed V and J ends, which lost 3 bases and 6 bases, there was a span of 12 bases. CDR3 coding DNA: TGTGCCAGTAGTATCCAGGGTATGGGTAATTCACCCCTCCACTTT. As protein: CASSIQGMGNSPLHF.

This chain uses TRBV6-2 or TRBV6-3 with TRBJ1-5; D perhaps matches TRBD1 (5 bases). The CDR3 is 14 amino acids. V was clipped by 0 bases and J by 4 bases, with 7 bases between them. From germline, CDR1 is MNHEY and CDR2 SVGEGT. CDR3 residues: CASSYSTANQPQHF. The CDR3 region has the DNA TGTGCCAGCAGTTACTCGACAGCTAATCAGCCCCAGCATTTT.

V is TRBV7-2 and J is TRBJ1-2; 12 bases are shared with TRBD1. V was clipped by 5 bases and J by 7 bases; unmatched bases: 5. The germline V gene encodes CDR1 SGHTA and CDR2 FQGNSA. This CDR3 is built from 14 residues. The CDR3 DNA reads as TGTGCCAGCAGCGGGACAGGGGGCTTAGGTGGCTACACCTTC. Translated, it gives CASSGTGGLGGYTF.

This clone was seen a handful of times. The gene calls are TRBV27 and TRBJ2-2; 7 bases line up with TRBD2. Losses at the gene ends were 4 bases for V and 0 bases for J; bases not matched to a gene: 2. CDR1 and CDR2 (germline): MNHEY, SMNVEV (reference sequence). The CDR3 runs to 15 residues. The CDR3 loop reads CASSYSGTNTGELFF. CDR3 DNA sequence: TGTGCCAGCAGTTACAGCGGGACGAACACCGGGGAGCTGTTTTTT.

The rearrangement joins TRBV7-9 to TRBJ2-1; TRBD2 is a possible D gene (6 bases). The V gene lost 0 bases and the J gene lost 10 bases, with 10 bases spanning the gap. The CDR3 is made up of 13 amino acids. Per the germline V gene, CDR1 is SEHNR and CDR2 is FQNEAQ (reference sequence). CDR3 sequence (DNA): TGTGCCAGCAGCTTAGCGAGCGGAGGGGAGCAGTTCTTC. Its protein product is CASSLASGGEQFF.

This chain joins TRBV30 and TRBJ1-1; D might be TRBD1 (5 bases). The V end was cut by 2 bases, the J end by 5 bases, with 12 bases between. This CDR3 has 13 amino acids. The germline V gene has CDR1 GTSNPN and CDR2 SVGIG (reference sequence). The CDR3 region is CAWSSGVGTEAFF. The CDR3 DNA reads as TGTGCCTGGAGTTCGGGGGTAGGGACTGAAGCTTTCTTT.

This clone occurred a few times. V is TRBV29-1 and J is TRBJ1-5; no definite D call. V was shortened by 4 bases and J by 3 bases, with 16 bases between the two germline ends. CDR3 length: 15 amino acids. Germline V gives CDR1 SQVTM, CDR2 ANQGSEA. The CDR3 sequence is CSVAPGEVDNQPQHF. Written as DNA, the CDR3 is TGCAGCGTTGCCCCGGGAGAGGTAGACAATCAGCCCCAGCATTTT.

The rearrangement links TRBV20-1 to TRBJ1-2; perhaps TRBD1 as D (5 bases). Trimming removed 7 bases at V and 6 bases at J, with 12 bases between. The length of the CDR3 is 11 residues. Germline V lookup: CDR1 DFQATT, CDR2 SNEGSKA (reference sequence). The CDR3 sequence is CSVAGGDGYTF. CDR3 sequence (DNA): TGCAGTGTTGCTGGAGGGGATGGCTACACCTTC.

J is TRBJ2-3 and V is TRBV2; 9 nucleotides line up with TRBD2. J was trimmed by 4 bases and V by 7 bases; bases with no gene match: 6. Per the germline V gene, CDR1 is SNHLY and CDR2 is FYNNEI. This CDR3 region has 14 residues. This CDR3 is CASKIAGAADTQYF. DNA for the CDR3: TGTGCCAGCAAGATAGCGGGGGCGGCAGATACGCAGTATTTT.

The chain joins TRBV30 to TRBJ2-4, with D possibly matching TRBD1 (6 bases). This CDR3 spans 13 amino acids. The V end lost 2 bases, the J end lost 10 bases, and 15 bases lay between the germline ends. Germline V gene sequence: CDR1 GTSNPN, CDR2 SVGIG (reference sequence). The CDR3 DNA follows: TGTGCCTGGAGTCGCCAGGGGACGGGGATTCAGTACTTC. This gives the protein CAWSRQGTGIQYF.